One T cell receptor beta chain is described in this entry. The data belong to a study of blood T cells in healthy people across ages. A sample-barcoded 5' primer and a J-beta primer mix were used in a second PCR of about 6 to 12 cycles. TCRdb called the 5' RACE reads again in MiXCR, with one record for every CDR3 protein. The repertoire has some 780,000 distinct CDR3 sequences, roughly 56% of them found once; the top ten carry under 30%. The CDR3 has 17 residues. The germline V gene encodes CDR1 SGHVS and CDR2 FNYEAQ. Trimming removed 2 bases from V and 7 bases from J; junction bases left unmatched: 13.

The chain is built from TRBV7-6 and TRBJ2-1, with 8 bases that match TRBD1. The sequenced sample was blood. The clonotype was recovered from a man aged 35 to 55 in good health. The CDR3 DNA is TGTGCCAGCAGCTTACGGCGGGGACAGGAGGCTGGGAATGAGCAGTTCTTC. As protein: CASSLRRGQEAGNEQFF.